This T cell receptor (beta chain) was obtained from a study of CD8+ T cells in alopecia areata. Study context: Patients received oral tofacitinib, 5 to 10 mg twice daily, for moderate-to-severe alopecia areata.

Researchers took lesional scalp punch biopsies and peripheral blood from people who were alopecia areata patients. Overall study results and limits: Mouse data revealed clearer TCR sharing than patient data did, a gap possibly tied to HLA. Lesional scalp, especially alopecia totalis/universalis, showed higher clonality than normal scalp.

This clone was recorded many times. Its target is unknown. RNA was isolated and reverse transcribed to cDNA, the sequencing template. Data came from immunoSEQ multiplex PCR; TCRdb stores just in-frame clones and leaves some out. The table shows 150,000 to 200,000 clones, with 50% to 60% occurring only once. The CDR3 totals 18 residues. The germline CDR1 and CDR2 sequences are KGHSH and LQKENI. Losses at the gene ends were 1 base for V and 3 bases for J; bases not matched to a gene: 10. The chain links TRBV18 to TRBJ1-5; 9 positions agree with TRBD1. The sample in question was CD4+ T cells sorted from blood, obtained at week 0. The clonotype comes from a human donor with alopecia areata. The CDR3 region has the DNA TGTGCCAGCTCACCACTAATTGGTGGGGACAGGGTCAATCAGCCCCAGCATTTT. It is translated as CASSPLIGGDRVNQPQHF.